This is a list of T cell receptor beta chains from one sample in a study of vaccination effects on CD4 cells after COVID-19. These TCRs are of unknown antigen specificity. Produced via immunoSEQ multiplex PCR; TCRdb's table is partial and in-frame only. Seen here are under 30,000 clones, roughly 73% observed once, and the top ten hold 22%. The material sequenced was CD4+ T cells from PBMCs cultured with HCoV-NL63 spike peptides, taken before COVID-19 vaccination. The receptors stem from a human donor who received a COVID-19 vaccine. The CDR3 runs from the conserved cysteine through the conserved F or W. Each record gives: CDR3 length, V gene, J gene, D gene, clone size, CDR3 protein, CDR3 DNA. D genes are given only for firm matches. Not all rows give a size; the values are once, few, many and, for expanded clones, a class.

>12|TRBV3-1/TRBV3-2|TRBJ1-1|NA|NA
CASSRLNTEAFF
TGTGCCAGCAGCCGGTTGAACACTGAAGCTTTCTTT
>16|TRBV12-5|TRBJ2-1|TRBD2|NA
CASGLVVAGGPIEQFF
TGTGCTAGTGGTTTGGTTGTAGCGGGGGGCCCCATTGAGCAGTTCTTC
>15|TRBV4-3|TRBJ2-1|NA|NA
CASSQELDPYNEQFF
TGCGCCAGCAGCCAAGAACTGGATCCGTACAATGAGCAGTTCTTC
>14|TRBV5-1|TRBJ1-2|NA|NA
CASSPEVGGRGYTF
TGCGCCAGCAGCCCCGAGGTCGGGGGGAGAGGCTACACCTTC
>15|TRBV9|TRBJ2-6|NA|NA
CASSKGGAGANVLTF
TGTGCCAGCAGCAAAGGGGGTGCTGGGGCCAACGTCCTGACTTTC
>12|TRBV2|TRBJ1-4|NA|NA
CASSTGGEKLFF
TGTGCCAGCAGTACCGGTGGTGAAAAACTGTTTTTT
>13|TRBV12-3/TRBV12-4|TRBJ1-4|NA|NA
CASSQGRNEKLFF
TGTGCCAGCAGTCAGGGGAGGAATGAAAAACTGTTTTTT
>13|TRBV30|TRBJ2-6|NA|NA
CAWRDAGANVLTF
TGTGCCTGGAGGGACGCTGGGGCCAACGTCCTGACTTTC
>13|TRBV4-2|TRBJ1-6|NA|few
CASSQEKVSPLHF
TGTGCCAGCAGCCAAGAAAAGGTTTCACCCCTCCACTTT
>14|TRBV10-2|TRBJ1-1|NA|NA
CASSEGYTNTEAFF
TGCGCCAGCAGTGAAGGATATACGAACACTGAAGCTTTCTTT
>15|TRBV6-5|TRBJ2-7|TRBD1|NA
CASSRFPTGVDEQYF
TGTGCCAGCAGCCGCTTCCCTACAGGGGTCGACGAGCAGTACTTC
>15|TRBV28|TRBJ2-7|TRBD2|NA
CASSLTSPISYEQYF
TGTGCCAGCAGTCTGACTAGCCCCATCTCCTACGAGCAGTACTTC
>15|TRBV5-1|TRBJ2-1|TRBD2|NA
CASTQAGGSYNEQFF
TGCGCCAGCACCCAAGCGGGAGGGTCTTACAATGAGCAGTTCTTC
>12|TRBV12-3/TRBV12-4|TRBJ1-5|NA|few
CASTQGIQPQHF
TGTGCCAGCACCCAGGGGATCCAGCCCCAGCATTTT
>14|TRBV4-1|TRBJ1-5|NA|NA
CASSLNRDNQPQHF
TGCGCCAGCAGCCTGAACAGGGACAATCAGCCCCAGCATTTT
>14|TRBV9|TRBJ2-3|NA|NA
CASSVGGRPDTQYF
TGTGCCAGCAGCGTAGGGGGGCGCCCAGATACGCAGTATTTT
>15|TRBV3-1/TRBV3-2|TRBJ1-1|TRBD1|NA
CASSLRTGTNTEAFF
TGTGCCAGCAGCCTAAGGACAGGGACAAACACTGAAGCTTTCTTT
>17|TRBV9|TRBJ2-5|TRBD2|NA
CASSVGLAGGGQETQYF
TGTGCCAGCAGCGTAGGGTTAGCGGGGGGGGGCCAAGAGACCCAGTACTTC
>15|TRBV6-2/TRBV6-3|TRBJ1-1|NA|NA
CASSYRVKGGTEAFF
TGTGCCAGCAGTTATCGAGTTAAGGGGGGAACTGAAGCTTTCTTT
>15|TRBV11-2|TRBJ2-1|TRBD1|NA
CASSFRTGVGNEQFF
TGTGCCAGCAGCTTTAGAACAGGGGTGGGCAATGAGCAGTTCTTC
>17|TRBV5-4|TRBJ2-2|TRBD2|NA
CASSFSSQAGGPGELFF
TGTGCCAGCAGCTTTTCCTCGCAAGCGGGAGGACCCGGGGAGCTGTTTTTT
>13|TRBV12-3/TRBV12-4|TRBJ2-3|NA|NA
CASSWGVTDTQYF
TGTGCCAGCAGTTGGGGGGTTACAGATACGCAGTATTTT
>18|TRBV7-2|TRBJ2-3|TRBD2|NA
CASSSSGGPRSRTDTQYF
TGTGCCAGCAGTTCTAGCGGGGGGCCCCGATCTCGCACAGATACGCAGTATTTT
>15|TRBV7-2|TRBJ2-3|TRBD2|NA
CASSWIAGGTDTQYF
TGTGCCAGCAGCTGGATAGCGGGGGGGACAGATACGCAGTATTTT
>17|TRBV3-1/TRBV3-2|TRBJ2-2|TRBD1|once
CASSLRRWDRDPGELFF
TGTGCCAGCAGCCTCCGCCGATGGGACAGGGATCCCGGGGAGCTGTTTTTT
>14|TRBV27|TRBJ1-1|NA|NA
CASSYGTGVVEAFF
TGTGCCAGCAGTTACGGGACGGGCGTGGTGGAAGCTTTCTTT
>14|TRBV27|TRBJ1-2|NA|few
CASSLRGEALSYTF
TGTGCCAGCAGTTTAAGAGGGGAGGCGCTGAGCTACACCTTC
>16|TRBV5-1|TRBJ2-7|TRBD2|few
CASSLAVTSGNYEQYF
TGCGCCAGCAGCTTGGCCGTGACTAGCGGAAACTACGAGCAGTACTTC
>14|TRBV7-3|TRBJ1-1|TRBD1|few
CASRRDREHTEAFF
TGTGCCAGCAGAAGGGACAGGGAGCACACTGAAGCTTTCTTT
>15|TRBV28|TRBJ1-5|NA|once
CASSLVVGINQPQHF
TGTGCCAGCAGTTTAGTGGTGGGTATCAATCAGCCCCAGCATTTT
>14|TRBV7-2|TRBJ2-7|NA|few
CASSLGGGPYEQYF
TGTGCCAGCAGCTTAGGTGGGGGACCCTACGAGCAGTACTTC
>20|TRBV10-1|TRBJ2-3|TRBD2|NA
CATWWERAREIDWSTDTQYF
TGCGCCACCTGGTGGGAGCGCGCGCGGGAGATTGATTGGAGCACAGATACGCAGTATTTT
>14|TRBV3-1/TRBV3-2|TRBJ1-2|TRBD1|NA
CASSPQTGIYGYTF
TGTGCCAGCAGCCCTCAGACAGGGATCTATGGCTACACCTTC
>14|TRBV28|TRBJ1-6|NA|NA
CASSPLLGASHLHF
TGTGCCAGCAGTCCCCTCTTAGGCGCCTCCCACCTCCACTTT
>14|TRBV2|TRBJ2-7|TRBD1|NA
CASSPNRGPYEQYF
TGTGCCAGCAGTCCTAACAGGGGGCCTTACGAGCAGTACTTC
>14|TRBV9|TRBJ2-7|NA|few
CASSVSWGAYEQYF
TGTGCCAGCAGCGTATCTTGGGGGGCCTACGAGCAGTACTTC
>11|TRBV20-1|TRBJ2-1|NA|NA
CSASPYNEQFF
TGCAGCGCTAGTCCGTACAATGAGCAGTTCTTC
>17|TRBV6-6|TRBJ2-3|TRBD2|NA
CASSQNRRAGAADTQYF
TGTGCCAGCAGTCAAAACAGGAGGGCGGGAGCGGCAGATACGCAGTATTTT
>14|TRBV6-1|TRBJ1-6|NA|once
CASSRAGTDSPLHF
TGTGCCAGCAGCCGCGCCGGGACTGATTCACCCCTCCACTTT
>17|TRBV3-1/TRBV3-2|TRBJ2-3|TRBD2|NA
CASSQGWRGTSTDTQYF
TGTGCCAGCAGCCAAGGGTGGCGGGGGACTAGCACAGATACGCAGTATTTT
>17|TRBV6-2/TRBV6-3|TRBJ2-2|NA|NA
CASSSLGGGLIAGELFF
TGTGCCAGCAGTTCCCTGGGGGGGGGCTTAATCGCCGGGGAGCTGTTTTTT
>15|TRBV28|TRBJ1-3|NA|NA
CASSFVTSSGNTIYF
TGTGCCAGCAGTTTCGTCACCAGCTCTGGAAACACCATATATTTT
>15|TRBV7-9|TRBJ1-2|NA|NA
CASRRVGASNYGYTF
TGTGCCAGCAGGCGTGTTGGGGCCTCTAACTATGGCTACACCTTC
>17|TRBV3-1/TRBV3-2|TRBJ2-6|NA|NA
CASSLRGSHSGANVLTF
TGTGCCAGCAGCCTCCGGGGTTCCCACTCTGGGGCCAACGTCCTGACTTTC
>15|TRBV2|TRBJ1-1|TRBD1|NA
CASKTDRGMNTEAFF
TGTGCCAGCAAGACGGACAGGGGCATGAACACTGAAGCTTTCTTT
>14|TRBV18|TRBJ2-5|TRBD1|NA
CASSSTGGRETQYF
TGTGCCAGCTCATCTACAGGGGGCCGGGAGACCCAGTACTTC
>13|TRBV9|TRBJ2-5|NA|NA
CASSAGIQETQYF
TGTGCCAGCAGCGCCGGGATCCAAGAGACCCAGTACTTC
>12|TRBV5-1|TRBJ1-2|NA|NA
CASRHIGDGYTF
TGCGCCAGCCGCCACATAGGCGATGGCTACACCTTC
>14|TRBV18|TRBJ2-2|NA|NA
CASSPPGGTGELFF
TGTGCCAGCTCACCACCGGGCGGCACCGGGGAGCTGTTTTTT
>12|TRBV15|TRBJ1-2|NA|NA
CATSTGASGYTF
TGTGCCACCAGCACGGGGGCTTCGGGCTACACCTTC
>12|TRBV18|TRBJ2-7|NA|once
CASSPAARVQYF
TGTGCCAGCTCACCGGCCGCGAGAGTGCAGTACTTC
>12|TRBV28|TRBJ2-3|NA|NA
CASRGSVDTQYF
TGTGCCAGCAGGGGCAGTGTGGATACGCAGTATTTT
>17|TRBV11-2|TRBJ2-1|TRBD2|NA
CASSSSRLAGVLNEQFF
TGTGCCAGCAGCTCCTCTAGACTAGCGGGAGTTCTCAATGAGCAGTTCTTC
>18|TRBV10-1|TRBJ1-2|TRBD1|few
CASSDILGGDGANYGYTF
TGCGCCAGCAGTGATATCCTAGGGGGCGATGGAGCTAACTATGGCTACACCTTC
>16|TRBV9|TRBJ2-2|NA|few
CASSAALGQGPGELFF
TGTGCCAGCAGCGCCGCCCTGGGGCAGGGTCCCGGGGAGCTGTTTTTT
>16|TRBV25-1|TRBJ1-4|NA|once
CASSDPRLSPNEKLFF
TGTGCCAGCAGTGATCCCCGACTGAGCCCCAATGAAAAACTGTTTTTT
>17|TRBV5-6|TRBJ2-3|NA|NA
CASSPLGGQKSTDTQYF
TGTGCCAGCAGCCCCCTGGGGGGACAAAAAAGCACAGATACGCAGTATTTT
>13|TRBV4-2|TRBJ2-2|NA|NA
CASSQDNSGELFF
TGTGCCAGCAGCCAAGATAACTCTGGGGAGCTGTTTTTT
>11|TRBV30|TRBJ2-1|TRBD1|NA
CACNRGAEQFF
TGTGCCTGTAACAGGGGGGCTGAGCAGTTCTTC
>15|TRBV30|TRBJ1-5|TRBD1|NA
CAWSPPGTGAEPQHF
TGTGCCTGGAGTCCGCCCGGGACAGGGGCTGAGCCCCAGCATTTT